These 10 T cell receptor beta chains share one sample of origin, sequenced in a study of cytomegalovirus exposure and HLA in healthy donors. Use of 60 Vbeta and 13 Jbeta primers characterized the PCR. Here immunoSEQ multiplex PCR was the method, and the copy in TCRdb shows in-frame clones only, minus some. The specimen's table records about 130,000 clones. The specimen sequenced was PBMCs. The receptors were gathered from a woman aged 40 to 49 in good health and CMV-seropositive.

This chain joins TRBV27 and TRBJ1-2, with D perhaps TRBD1 (5 bases). Trimming shortened V by 4 bases and J by 6 bases, and 18 bases separated the two germline ends. The CDR3 has 15 residues. In germline, CDR1 is MNHEY, CDR2 SMNVEV (reference sequence). The CDR3 DNA sequence: TGTGCCAGCAGTTCCCCCTCCGCAGGACAACATGGCTACACCTTC. Encoded protein: CASSSPSAGQHGYTF.

The chain combines TRBV6-5 with TRBJ1-4; D is possibly TRBD1 (6 bases). The CDR3 sequence is 13 residues long. Germline CDR1 and CDR2: MNHEY and SVGAGI. Trimming took off 5 bases at V and 8 bases at J, with 12 bases between the two ends. This chain's CDR3 is CASSPTGTEKLFF. In DNA form, the CDR3 reads TGTGCCAGCAGTCCCACAGGGACCGAAAAACTGTTTTTT.

As DNA, the CDR3 is TGCGCCAGCAGCCAGGGTTTCAGGTCCTACGAGCAGTACTTC. Translated, it gives CASSQGFRSYEQYF. The chain employs TRBV5-1 and TRBJ2-7; tentative D call: TRBD1 (5 bases). The germline V gene encodes CDR1 SGHRS and CDR2 YFSETQ. Trimming removed 4 bases at V and 1 base at J, with 12 bases between. This CDR3 has 14 residues.

The chain couples TRBV7-9 to TRBJ2-2; tentative D call: TRBD1 (6 bases). Looked up from germline, CDR1 is SEHNR and CDR2 is FQNEAQ (reference sequence). CDR3 length: 17 residues. The V end was cut by 3 bases, the J end by 0 bases, with 14 bases between. CDR3 bases: TGTGCCAGCAGCTTCCCTGGGGGCGCCTCGAACACCGGGGAGCTGTTTTTT. It codes for CASSFPGGASNTGELFF.

The V gene is TRBV7-9, the J gene TRBJ2-5; TRBD2 matches 9 bases. CDR1 is SEHNR and CDR2 is FQNEAQ in the germline V gene (reference sequence). The V gene end was trimmed by 5 bases and the J gene end by 5 bases; junction bases not matched to a gene: 9. The CDR3 is made up of 15 amino acids. CDR3 DNA: TGTGCCAGCAGCCTTAGCGGGAGTGAGGCCGAGACCCAGTACTTC. It is translated as CASSLSGSEAETQYF.

The chain carries TRBV6-1 and TRBJ1-2; D not resolved. Germline V gene data show CDR1 as MNHNS and CDR2 as SASEGT. The CDR3 spans 11 residues. V shed 4 bases and J shed 8 bases, with 8 bases lying between them. DNA for the CDR3: TGTGCCAGCAGTGTTATTGGCGGCTACACCTTC. Translated: CASSVIGGYTF.

The chain links TRBV14 to TRBJ2-7; D might be TRBD2 (5 bases). CDR1 and CDR2 (germline): SGHDN, FVKESK. Deletions cut 4 bases from V and 3 bases from J, with 10 bases between. The CDR3 has 13 amino acids. The CDR3 here is CASSLEAVYEQYF. The CDR3 nucleotides are TGTGCCAGCAGCCTGGAGGCCGTCTACGAGCAGTACTTC. The variable domain in full, completed from reference TRBV14 and TRBJ2-7, reads EAGVTQFPSHSVIEKGQTVTLRCDPISGHDNLYWYRRVMGKEIKFLLHFVKESKQDESGMPNNRFLAERTGGTYSTLKVQPAELEDSGVYFCASSLEAVYEQYFGPGTRLTVT.

The V gene is TRBV18, the J gene TRBJ2-2, with 9 bases aligning to TRBD2. The CDR3 loop spans 16 amino acids. The V gene's germline CDR1 is KGHSH and CDR2 LQKENI. V lost 6 bases, J lost 2 bases, and 7 bases stayed unmatched. The CDR3 DNA reads as TGTGCCAGCTCCCCCCGACTAGCGGAAAACACCGGGGAGCTGTTTTTT. Residues: CASSPRLAENTGELFF.

The genes are TRBV2 and TRBJ1-4, with 8 bases fitting TRBD1. The CDR3 sequence is 15 residues long. J was trimmed by 8 bases and V by 6 bases; bases with no gene match: 11. Germline-derived CDR1 and CDR2 are SNHLY and FYNNEI. The CDR3: CASRPGTNRGEKLFF. The CDR3, as DNA: TGTGCCAGCAGACCCGGCACGAACAGGGGGGAAAAACTGTTTTTT.

The rearrangement links TRBV14 to TRBJ2-4; D may be TRBD1 (6 bases). Germline loops: CDR1 SGHDN, CDR2 FVKESK. V gave up 2 bases and J gave up 9 bases, with 8 bases separating them. This CDR3 comprises 12 residues. CDR3 sequence (DNA): TGTGCCAGCAGCCAACAGGGGTCCATTCAGTACTTC. Amino acid sequence: CASSQQGSIQYF.